Below, 19 T cell receptor beta chains from the same sample are listed, as sequenced in a study of regulatory dendritic cells for organ transplantation. The assay was immunoSEQ multiplex PCR, and TCRdb's table has in-frame clones only and misses some. Of about 29,000 clones in the sample, about three quarters were seen once. What was sequenced was memory CD4+ T cells from blood. Subset indicated: CD45RO+ memory T cells. The source is a human donor in good health.

J is TRBJ2-1 and V is TRBV6-5; 10 bases agree with TRBD1. With V trimmed by 6 bases and J by 7 bases, 9 bases remained unmatched. This CDR3 has 15 residues. Germline V gene sequence: CDR1 MNHEY, CDR2 SVGAGI. CDR3 DNA sequence: TGTGCCAGCAGACCGGGACAGGGGTCTCAGAATGAGCAGTTCTTC. Protein product: CASRPGQGSQNEQFF.

This clone was seen a handful of times. The gene calls are TRBV30 and TRBJ1-1; D is perhaps TRBD1 (5 bases). Trimming cost V 2 bases and J 4 bases, with 11 bases left between them. The CDR3 runs to 13 residues. The germline V gene has CDR1 GTSNPN and CDR2 SVGIG (reference sequence). The CDR3 coding sequence is TGTGCCTGGAGTCGAACAGGCGTCACTGAAGCTTTCTTT. It translates to CAWSRTGVTEAFF.

This clone turned up a few times. The V gene is TRBV29-1, the J gene TRBJ1-5, with unresolved D. CDR1 and CDR2 (germline): SQVTM, ANQGSEA. Trimming shortened V by 4 bases and J by 5 bases, and 12 bases separated the two germline ends. The CDR3 consists of 13 residues. The CDR3 sequence is CSVALGRDQPQHF. The CDR3 nucleotides are TGCAGCGTTGCCCTAGGGAGGGATCAGCCCCAGCATTTT.

V and J are TRBV7-9 and TRBJ1-1, with a tentative D call TRBD1 (6 bases). The CDR3 loop spans 15 amino acids. V dropped 3 bases and J dropped 5 bases, with 16 bases sitting between them. The germline V gene has CDR1 SEHNR and CDR2 FQNEAQ (reference sequence). CDR3 sequence reads: CASSFTGREVTEAFF. In nucleotides, the CDR3 is TGTGCCAGCAGCTTCACAGGGCGAGAGGTAACTGAAGCTTTCTTT.

This clone was seen a few times. V is TRBV19 and J is TRBJ1-2; 7 nucleotides agree with TRBD1. The length of the CDR3 is 17 residues. Germline V lookup: CDR1 LNHDA, CDR2 SQIVND (reference sequence). The V gene end was trimmed by 5 bases and the J gene end by 4 bases; junction bases not matched to a gene: 16. CDR3 nucleotides: TGTGCCAGTAGTCCCCCCCCGGGGAGGGGGCAAGGCTATGGCTACACCTTC. As protein: CASSPPPGRGQGYGYTF.

V gene TRBV5-1 combines with J gene TRBJ2-1, with D perhaps TRBD1 (5 bases). The CDR3 is 14 amino acids. Germline values: CDR1 SGHRS, CDR2 YFSETQ. The V end lost 3 bases, the J end lost 1 base, and 8 bases lay between the germline ends. CDR3 bases: TGCGCCAGCAGCTGGGGCCCATCCTACAATGAGCAGTTCTTC. Translated: CASSWGPSYNEQFF.

V gene TRBV5-5 combines with J gene TRBJ2-1; D not resolved. The CDR3 sequence is 13 residues long. The V and J ends lost 0 bases and 9 bases respectively, with 10 bases between them. Germline lookup yields CDR1 SGHKS and CDR2 YYEKEE (reference sequence). CDR3 region: CASSLVDGGEQFF. The DNA of the CDR3 is TGTGCCAGCAGCTTGGTAGATGGTGGTGAGCAGTTCTTC.

This chain uses TRBV18 with TRBJ1-4; D not certain. Trimming left V 4 bases short and J 5 bases short, with 17 bases between. CDR1 is KGHSH and CDR2 is LQKENI in the germline V gene. This CDR3 has 16 amino acids. The CDR3, as DNA: TGTGCCAGCTCACTCCGGGCCCCGCGTGGGAATGAAAAACTGTTTTTT. This translates into CASSLRAPRGNEKLFF.

J is TRBJ2-7 and V is TRBV7-2; no clear D. The CDR3 runs to 14 residues. With 1 base removed from V and 4 bases from J, the gap between germline ends came to 11 bases. Germline V gene lookup returns CDR1 SGHTA and CDR2 FQGNSA. The CDR3 spells CASSLELGNYEQYF. The CDR3 nucleotides are TGTGCCAGCAGCTTAGAGCTCGGAAATTACGAGCAGTACTTC.

This rearrangement joins TRBV15 to TRBJ1-2; D is unresolved. The CDR3 loop spans 14 amino acids. Per the germline V gene, CDR1 is LNHNV and CDR2 is YYDKDF (reference sequence). Trimming stripped 0 bases from V and 3 bases from J, with 8 bases between. CDR3 sequence reads: CATSRDLLDYGYTF. As DNA, the CDR3 is TGTGCCACCAGCAGAGATTTACTGGACTATGGCTACACCTTC.

Only one count was recorded for this clone. The chain recombines TRBV9 with TRBJ2-3, with D perhaps TRBD1 (5 bases). The CDR3 runs 16 residues. Germline loops: CDR1 SGDLS, CDR2 YYNGEE. V lost 0 bases to trimming and J lost 2 bases, with 13 bases between them. The CDR3 loop is CASSVGMGLNTDTQYF. CDR3 in DNA: TGTGCCAGCAGCGTAGGGATGGGGCTTAACACAGATACGCAGTATTTT.

V usage is TRBV29-1 and J usage is TRBJ2-3; D is uncertain. The length of the CDR3 is 11 residues. Germline V lookup: CDR1 SQVTM, CDR2 ANQGSEA. Trimming cost V 5 bases and J 3 bases, with 6 bases left between them. CDR3 protein: CSVCVTDTQYF. The CDR3 DNA follows: TGCAGCGTTTGTGTAACAGATACGCAGTATTTT.

This sequence joins TRBV4-3 and TRBJ2-3; TRBD2 might be the D (6 bases). This CDR3 is built from 17 residues. CDR1 LGHNA and CDR2 YSLEER come from the germline V gene. V lost 0 bases, J lost 5 bases, and 18 bases lay in between. The CDR3 loop is CASSQDFSGTGVDTQYF. CDR3 DNA: TGCGCCAGCAGCCAAGATTTTTCAGGGACGGGGGTAGATACGCAGTATTTT.

The chain couples TRBV6-1 to TRBJ2-5, with D possibly being TRBD2 (6 bases). The CDR3 sequence is 17 residues long. Germline-derived CDR1 and CDR2 are MNHNS and SASEGT. Trimming took off 4 bases at V and 5 bases at J, with 23 bases between the two ends. The CDR3 sequence: CASSALTTRRAGETQYF. The CDR3 DNA reads TGTGCCAGCAGTGCGCTAACAACCCGGAGGGCCGGGGAGACCCAGTACTTC.

The gene calls are TRBV9 and TRBJ1-1; D ambiguous. The CDR3 spans 15 residues. Trimming left V 0 bases short and J 6 bases short, with 15 bases between. CDR1 is SGDLS and CDR2 is YYNGEE in the germline V gene. CDR3 sequence reads: CASSVGPRLSAEAFF. The CDR3 nucleotides read TGTGCCAGCAGCGTAGGCCCCCGGCTCAGCGCTGAAGCTTTCTTT.

The sample holds one count of this clone. V is TRBV7-6 and J is TRBJ2-5; D tentatively reads TRBD1 or TRBD2 (5 bases each). V lost 0 bases and J 5 bases, leaving 13 bases between the germline ends. CDR3 length: 15 amino acids. Germline CDR1 reads SGHVS; CDR2 reads FNYEAQ. The CDR3 bases are TGTGCCAGCAGCTTAGCGAGGGGTATCGGGGAGACCCAGTACTTC. Translated, it gives CASSLARGIGETQYF.

The V call is TRBV7-2, the J call TRBJ2-7; 15 bases align to TRBD2. The germline gives CDR1 SGHTA, CDR2 FQGNSA. The CDR3 spans 18 residues. The V gene end was trimmed by 0 bases and the J gene end by 5 bases; junction bases not matched to a gene: 8. CDR3 in DNA: TGTGCCAGCAGCTTAGCCGGGACTAGCGGGAGGTTCAGGAACGAGCAGTACTTC. It encodes CASSLAGTSGRFRNEQYF.

The CDR3 bases are TGTGCCAGCAGCTTTGGGGGGGTGGCCGTCCCCGGGGAGCTGTTTTTT. Translated: CASSFGGVAVPGELFF. J is TRBJ2-2 and V is TRBV7-2; 7 nucleotides agree with TRBD2. This CDR3 region has 16 residues. J was trimmed by 6 bases and V by 3 bases; bases with no gene match: 10. The germline V gene encodes CDR1 SGHTA and CDR2 FQGNSA.

The chain joins TRBV4-3 to TRBJ2-3; 7 positions match TRBD2. V gave up 1 base and J gave up 2 bases; unmatched junction bases: 3. The CDR3 extends over 15 amino acids. The V gene's germline CDR1 is LGHNA and CDR2 YSLEER. This CDR3 reads CASSQGEGHTDTQYF. As DNA, the CDR3 is TGCGCCAGCAGCCAAGGGGAGGGCCACACAGATACGCAGTATTTT.